This T cell receptor (beta chain) was recovered during a study of blood T cells in healthy people across ages. Germline values: CDR1 SQVTM, CDR2 ANQGSEA. The CDR3 loop spans 12 amino acids. Trimming pared 0 bases from V and 7 bases from J, leaving 7 bases between. Total RNA, at least 5.5 micrograms per sample, came from PBMCs. A J-beta primer mix and a sample-barcoded 5' primer were used in a second PCR of about 7 to 11 cycles. Each cDNA molecule received a tag from a template-switch adaptor that had 12 random nucleotides. TCRdb re-analysed the 5' RACE reads in MiXCR, keeping a single row per CDR3 protein. This sample carries 1,100,000 or so distinct CDR3 sequences, 40% to 45% of them seen once, and the ten largest clones take approximately 17%.

The chain links TRBV29-1 to TRBJ1-5; a weak D match, TRBD1 (6 bases). The sequence derives from a woman aged 60-70 years in good health. The source material was blood. Written as DNA, the CDR3 is TGCAGCGTTGAAGAGAGGGGGCAGCCCCAGCATTTT. Encoded protein: CSVEERGQPQHF.